This T cell receptor (beta chain) was identified during a study of T cell responses to AZD1222 COVID-19 vaccine. Notes on the study in general: Spike was spanned by vaccine-associated CD4 TCRs, with dominance at 160-218 and 743-854. Spike-specific TCR repertoires showed rising breadth and depth after two AZD1222 doses. Donors were chiefly white British, with a greater number of females, and clonal diversity was perhaps underestimated.

The CDR3 loop spans 12 amino acids. The V gene's germline CDR1 is SEHNR and CDR2 FQNEAQ (reference sequence). V was shortened by 3 bases and J by 3 bases, with 6 bases between the two germline ends. As to this clone: Its specificity is unknown.

Sequenced by immunoSEQ multiplex PCR; TCRdb stores in-frame clones only, minus some. The data hold over 75,000 clones, with roughly 87% observed a single time. This sequence originates from an adult who received the AZD1222 COVID-19 vaccine. This chain joins TRBV7-9 and TRBJ2-7; D may be TRBD2 (5 bases). Sequenced here: peripheral blood, sampled 28 days after the second AZD1222 dose. In nucleotides, the CDR3 is TGTGCCAGCAGCTTCAGCGGCTACGAGCAGTACTTC. It is translated as CASSFSGYEQYF.